The present T cell receptor beta chain was sequenced within a study of T cell changes during pregnancy in multiple sclerosis. The data were produced by immunoSEQ multiplex PCR, yet TCRdb's version contains in-frame clones alone and is incomplete. The data contain over 45,000 clones, about 90% of them singletons. This clone was found a few times. V dropped 5 bases and J dropped 1 base, with 15 bases sitting between them. The germline V gene has CDR1 PRHDT and CDR2 FYEKMQ (reference sequence). This CDR3 has 15 amino acids. The genes are TRBV13 and TRBJ2-7, with TRBD1 as a possible D gene (5 bases). The sequences come from peripheral blood, collected in the first trimester of pregnancy. The receptor was isolated from a female donor in good health, enrolled as a control in a pregnancy study. The CDR3 loop reads CASSTNTGQSYEQYF. The CDR3 bases are TGTGCCAGCAGCACCAATACCGGACAATCCTACGAGCAGTACTTC.